This is a list of T cell receptor beta chains from one sample in a study of blood T cell repertoires in COVID-19. This table comes from immunoSEQ multiplex PCR, and its TCRdb copy is limited to in-frame clones, with some not included. The sample contains tens of thousands of clones, roughly nine tenths of which appear only once. What was sequenced was peripheral blood. All receptors derive from a man aged 45-65 years with acute or convalescent COVID-19. Each CDR3 is given with its conserved first and last residue. A D gene is named only where the DNA matches it firmly. Only part of the rows carry a size: once, few, many, or a class if the clone is expanded.

>TRBD1|TRBV28|15|TRBJ2-7|-
CASSFSTGWSYEQYF
TGTGCCAGCAGTTTCTCGACAGGGTGGTCCTACGAGCAGTACTTC
>TRBD1|TRBV27|16|TRBJ2-3|-
CASSDQGAYTLDTQYF
TGTGCCAGCAGTGACCAGGGGGCCTACACGTTAGATACGCAGTATTTT
>-|TRBV2|12|TRBJ1-6|-
CASKRGNSPLHF
TGTGCCAGCAAGAGGGGGAATTCACCCCTCCACTTT
>-|TRBV15|15|TRBJ1-1|-
CATSPRPRGKTEAFF
TGTGCCACCAGCCCGCGACCGAGGGGGAAAACTGAAGCTTTCTTT
>TRBD1|TRBV2|15|TRBJ1-4|-
CASKIDRGVNEKLFF
TGTGCCAGCAAGATTGACAGGGGGGTTAATGAAAAACTGTTTTTT
>-|TRBV9|16|TRBJ1-6|-
CASSPGGGSYNSPLHF
TGTGCCAGCAGCCCAGGTGGAGGGTCCTATAATTCACCCCTCCACTTT
>TRBD1|TRBV15|17|TRBJ1-5|-
CATSGGKRQGSNQPQHF
TGTGCCACCAGCGGAGGGAAAAGACAGGGTAGCAATCAGCCCCAGCATTTT
>-|TRBV2|12|TRBJ2-1|once
CASTPSYNEQFF
TGTGCCAGCACTCCCTCCTACAATGAGCAGTTCTTC
>-|TRBV6-1|13|TRBJ1-5|-
CASTEGGYQPQHF
TGTGCCAGCACCGAGGGGGGGTATCAGCCCCAGCATTTT
>TRBD2|TRBV6-5|15|TRBJ2-3|-
CASRLGTISTDTQYF
TGTGCCAGCCGCCTCGGGACTATAAGCACAGATACGCAGTATTTT
>-|TRBV5-1|18|TRBJ1-3|-
CASSSARQSVDSGNTIYF
TGCGCCAGCAGCTCGGCCAGACAGAGCGTAGACTCTGGAAACACCATATATTTT
>TRBD2|TRBV7-6|14|TRBJ2-5|-
CASSLRGVWETQYF
TGTGCCAGCAGCTTACGGGGGGTTTGGGAGACCCAGTACTTC
>TRBD2|TRBV10-2|17|TRBJ2-2|-
CASSDLGLAGGPGELFF
TGCGCCAGCAGTGATCTGGGACTAGCGGGAGGGCCCGGGGAGCTGTTTTTT
>-|TRBV27|16|TRBJ2-5|-
CASRVPLAAPQETQYF
TGTGCCAGCAGAGTTCCCCTTGCTGCGCCCCAAGAGACCCAGTACTTC
>-|TRBV4-3|13|TRBJ1-2|few
CASSSGGPGGYTF
TGCGCCAGCAGCTCGGGGGGGCCGGGTGGCTACACCTTC
>TRBD1|TRBV5-6|16|TRBJ1-3|once
CASSLGQGEYGNTIYF
TGTGCCAGCAGCTTGGGACAGGGAGAGTACGGAAACACCATATATTTT
>TRBD1|TRBV14|16|TRBJ1-6|-
CASSQAETGYNSPLHF
TGTGCCAGCAGCCAAGCTGAGACAGGGTATAATTCACCCCTCCACTTT
>-|TRBV3-1/TRBV3-2|15|TRBJ2-5|few
CASSLNTETSETQYF
TGTGCCAGCAGCCTTAACACGGAGACTAGTGAGACCCAGTACTTC
>-|TRBV6-5|15|TRBJ2-7|-
CASSYSRGNSYEQYF
TGTGCCAGCAGTTACTCGAGAGGGAACTCCTACGAGCAGTACTTC
>TRBD1|TRBV6-2/TRBV6-3|15|TRBJ2-5|few
CASSSSYRGGETQYF
TGTGCCAGCAGTTCATCCTACAGGGGCGGGGAGACCCAGTACTTC
>-|TRBV12-3/TRBV12-4|13|TRBJ2-7|-
CASSLAQGWEQYF
TGTGCCAGCAGTTTAGCGCAGGGCTGGGAGCAGTACTTC
>TRBD1|TRBV5-1|16|TRBJ2-2|few
CASSTGTDRFIGELFF
TGCGCCAGCAGTACAGGGACAGATAGGTTTATCGGGGAGCTGTTTTTT
>TRBD1|TRBV5-6|15|TRBJ2-7|once
CASSLVRGPPYEQYF
TGTGCCAGCAGCCTGGTCAGGGGGCCTCCCTACGAGCAGTACTTC
>-|TRBV7-4|15|TRBJ2-7|-
CASSLAQDRQYEQYF
TGTGCCAGCAGCTTAGCGCAGGACAGACAGTACGAGCAGTACTTC
>-|TRBV11-2|15|TRBJ1-1|-
CASSLGASFNTEAFF
TGTGCCAGCAGCTTAGGGGCGAGTTTTAACACTGAAGCTTTCTTT
>TRBD1|TRBV2|14|TRBJ1-5|-
CASSEGQGGPPQHF
TGTGCCAGCAGTGAGGGGCAGGGGGGTCCGCCCCAGCATTTT
>-|TRBV4-1|14|TRBJ1-5|-
CASSQGWRPQPQHF
TGCGCCAGCAGCCAAGGGTGGAGGCCCCAGCCCCAGCATTTT